What follows are 10 T cell receptor beta chains derived from one specimen sequenced in a study of beta chain features in type 1 diabetes (dated by TCRdb to 2016 to 2019). Libraries were prepared through the immunoSEQ multiplex PCR assay. The entire amount of isolated RNA was reverse transcribed using the High Capacity cDNA Reverse Transcription Kit, so the sequenced TCRB transcripts were expressed ones. What TCRdb holds here is the immuneACCESS table cut down to in-frame rearrangements. Part of the clones is not present; checked against another copy, under half of the missing clones reflect an unresolved V gene, and the others are unexplained. Recorded for this sample are under 950,000 clones; about a sixth of them occurred a single time. The ten largest make up 0.02% to 0.025% of the sample. Sequencing was carried out using naive CD4+ T cells from blood. The intended sense of this specimen's cell subset or site label: true naive CD4+ T cells. These receptors were obtained from a young woman in good health.

This clone occurred a few times. The rearrangement links TRBV11-2 to TRBJ2-2; 7 bases map to TRBD1. Trimming took 0 bases from V and 1 from J; bases not matched to a gene: 2. The V gene's germline CDR1 is SGHAT and CDR2 FQNNGV. The CDR3 contains 16 residues. CDR3 amino acids: CASSLDRDRNTGELFF. As DNA, the CDR3 is TGTGCCAGCAGCTTAGACCGGGACAGGAACACCGGGGAGCTGTTTTTT. Variable domain in full (rest from reference TRBV11-2 and TRBJ2-2): EAGVAQSPRYKIIEKRQSVAFWCNPISGHATLYWYQQILGQGPKLLIQFQNNGVVDDSQLPKDRFSAERLKGVDSTLKIQPAKLEDSAVYLCASSLDRDRNTGELFFGEGSRLTVL.

The table lists this clone with a few counts. V is TRBV9 and J is TRBJ2-5; no clear D gene. Trimming left V 3 bases short and J 9 bases short, with 12 bases between. The CDR3 extends over 12 amino acids. Per germline, CDR1 SGDLS and CDR2 YYNGEE. In nucleotides, the CDR3 is TGTGCCAGCAGCGGTGGGTTTGGGGCCCAGTACTTC. Translating gives CASSGGFGAQYF.

V is TRBV10-3 and J is TRBJ1-4, with a tentative D call TRBD1 (5 bases). This CDR3 region has 17 residues. Germline V gene lookup returns CDR1 ENHRY and CDR2 SYGVKD. Trimming removed 4 bases from V and 3 bases from J, with 18 bases in between. CDR3 region: CAISASQSGSSNEKLFF. The CDR3 region has the DNA TGTGCCATCAGTGCGAGCCAATCAGGGTCGTCTAATGAAAAACTGTTTTTT.

V is TRBV7-9 and J is TRBJ2-7; 9 bases align to TRBD2. The CDR3 loop spans 17 amino acids. Per the germline V gene, CDR1 is SEHNR and CDR2 is FQNEAQ (reference sequence). V lost 5 bases and J lost 2; bases outside the gene matches: 13. CDR3 loop: CASSLTTGTSSPYEQYF. Written as DNA, the CDR3 is TGTGCCAGCAGCCTAACCACCGGGACTAGCAGTCCCTACGAGCAGTACTTC. Filled out from reference TRBV7-9 and TRBJ2-7, the complete variable domain reads DTGVSQNPRHKITKRGQNVTFRCDPISEHNRLYWYRQTLGQGPEFLTYFQNEAQLEKSRLLSDRFSAERPKGSFSTLEIQRTEQGDSAMYLCASSLTTGTSSPYEQYFGPGTRLTVT.

The V and J genes are TRBV12-5 and TRBJ2-2, with 11 bases lining up with TRBD2. This CDR3 has 16 residues. V was clipped by 3 bases and J by 5 bases; unmatched bases: 5. CDR1 is LGHNT and CDR2 is FRNRAP in the germline V gene. The CDR3 protein is CASGLTSGSGTGELFF. The DNA for the CDR3 is TGTGCTAGTGGTTTAACTAGCGGGAGCGGGACCGGGGAGCTGTTTTTT. Looking up the rest from reference TRBV12-5 and TRBJ2-2 gives the full variable domain: DARVTQTPRHKVTEMGQEVTMRCQPILGHNTVFWYRQTMMQGLELLAYFRNRAPLDDSGMPKDRFSAEMPDATLATLKIQPSEPRDSAVYFCASGLTSGSGTGELFFGEGSRLTVL.

There are a few counts of this clone. The V call is TRBV19, the J call TRBJ1-2, with TRBD1 identical over 7 bases. The CDR3 runs 14 residues. Germline V CDR1 and CDR2: LNHDA, SQIVND (reference sequence). The ends lost 7 bases at V and 4 bases at J; junction bases unmatched: 9. The CDR3 DNA reads as TGTGCCAGTAACACAGGGGCTGTCGGCTATGGCTACACCTTC. Amino acids: CASNTGAVGYGYTF.

This clone appeared a few times. The chain's CDR3 is CSAFQGATNTGELFF. The CDR3 DNA sequence: TGCAGCGCCTTTCAGGGGGCGACGAACACCGGGGAGCTGTTTTTT. The J gene is TRBJ2-2, the V gene TRBV29-1, with 8 bases matching TRBD1. V trimming: 7 bases; J trimming: 0 bases; junction bases outside the gene matches: 7. The germline CDR1 and CDR2 sequences are SQVTM and ANQGSEA. The CDR3 contains 15 residues.

The V call is TRBV4-3, the J call TRBJ2-1; the D is unclear. With 3 bases removed from V and 6 bases from J, the gap between germline ends came to 15 bases. The CDR3 consists of 15 residues. The germline CDR1 and CDR2 sequences are LGHNA and YSLEER. The CDR3 DNA follows: TGCGCCAGCAGCCATCTTATCGGGCTATCCAATGAGCAGTTCTTC. Its protein is CASSHLIGLSNEQFF.

This clone occurred a few times. The chain recombines TRBV19 with TRBJ1-5; 7 nucleotides match TRBD1. Germline CDR1 is LNHDA and CDR2 is SQIVND (reference sequence). The CDR3 is 14 residues long. V lost 9 bases to trimming and J lost 5 bases; unmatched junction nucleotides: 10. The DNA for the CDR3 is TGTGCCAGCAGCAGGGGGATCTTGGATCAGCCCCAGCATTTT. This sequence encodes CASSRGILDQPQHF.

This clone has a handful of counts. The chain couples TRBV7-2 to TRBJ2-7, with D hard to call. CDR1 is SGHTA and CDR2 is FQGNSA in the germline V gene. With 1 base removed from V and 0 bases from J, the gap between germline ends came to 13 bases. The CDR3 length is 16 residues. CDR3: CASSLGRTVSSYEQYF. Here the CDR3 DNA reads TGTGCCAGCAGCTTAGGTCGCACGGTAAGCTCCTACGAGCAGTACTTC.